Listed here is a single TCR beta chain. What it recognizes is unknown. This record belongs to a study of cytomegalovirus exposure and HLA in healthy donors. Germline V gives CDR1 MNHEY, CDR2 SVGAGI. J gave up 4 bases and V 6 bases, and 8 bases lay outside the gene matches. The CDR3 consists of 14 residues. The PCR was carried out with 60 Vbeta primers and 13 Jbeta primers. Produced via immunoSEQ multiplex PCR; TCRdb's table is partial and in-frame only. The table includes 200,000 or so clones, roughly 80% detected once. General observations from the study: The authors later found most CMV-associated TCR beta chains appeared HLA-restricted.

V gene TRBV6-5 combines with J gene TRBJ2-7, with 8 bases aligning to TRBD1. The sequencing sample was made of PBMCs. This receptor was taken from a woman aged 30 to 39 in good health and CMV-seropositive. Here the CDR3 DNA reads TGTGCCAGCAGCTACGGACAGGGCGGGTACGAGCAGTACTTC. This codes for CASSYGQGGYEQYF.